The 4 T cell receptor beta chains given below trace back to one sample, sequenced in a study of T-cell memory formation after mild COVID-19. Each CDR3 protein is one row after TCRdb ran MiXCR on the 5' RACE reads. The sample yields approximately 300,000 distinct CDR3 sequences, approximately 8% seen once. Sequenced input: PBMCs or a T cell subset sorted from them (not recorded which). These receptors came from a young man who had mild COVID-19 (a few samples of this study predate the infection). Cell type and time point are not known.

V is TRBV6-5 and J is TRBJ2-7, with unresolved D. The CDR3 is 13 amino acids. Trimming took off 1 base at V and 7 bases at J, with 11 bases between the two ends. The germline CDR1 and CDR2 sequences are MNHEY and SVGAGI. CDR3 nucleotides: TGTGCCAGCAGTTACTGGGATTCGTCTGAGCAGTACTTC. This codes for CASSYWDSSEQYF.

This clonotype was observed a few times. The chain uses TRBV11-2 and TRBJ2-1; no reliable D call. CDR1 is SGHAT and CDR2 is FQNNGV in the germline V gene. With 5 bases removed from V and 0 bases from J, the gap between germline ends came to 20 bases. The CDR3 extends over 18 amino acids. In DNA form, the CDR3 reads TGTGCCAGCAGCCGCGCTCGGGCCGCACCAAGCTCCTACAATGAGCAGTTCTTC. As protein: CASSRARAAPSSYNEQFF.

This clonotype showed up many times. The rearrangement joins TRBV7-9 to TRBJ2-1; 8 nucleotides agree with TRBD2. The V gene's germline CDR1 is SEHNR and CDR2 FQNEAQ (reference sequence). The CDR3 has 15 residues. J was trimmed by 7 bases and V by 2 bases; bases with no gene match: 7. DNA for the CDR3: TGTGCCAGCAGCTTACCGGCTAGCGGGCGGAATGAGCAGTTCTTC. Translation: CASSLPASGRNEQFF.

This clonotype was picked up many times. The CDR3 DNA sequence: TGTGCCATAACAGGGGCCTTGAACACTGAAGCTTTCTTT. Amino acids: CAITGALNTEAFF. The rearrangement joins TRBV25-1 to TRBJ1-1; 7 nucleotides match TRBD1. The CDR3 covers 13 residues. In germline, CDR1 is MGHDK, CDR2 SYGVNS. The V segment lost 10 bases and the J segment 0 bases; nucleotides outside the gene matches: 5.